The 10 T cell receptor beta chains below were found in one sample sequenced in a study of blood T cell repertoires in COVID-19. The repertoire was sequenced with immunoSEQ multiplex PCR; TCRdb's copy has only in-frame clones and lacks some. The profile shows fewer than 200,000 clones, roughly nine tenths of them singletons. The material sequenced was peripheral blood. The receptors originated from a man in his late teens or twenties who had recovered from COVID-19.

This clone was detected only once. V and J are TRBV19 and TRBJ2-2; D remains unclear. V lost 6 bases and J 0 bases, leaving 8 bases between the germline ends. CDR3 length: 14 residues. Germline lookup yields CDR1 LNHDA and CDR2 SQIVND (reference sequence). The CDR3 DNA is TGTGCCAGTAGGGTGCGATCGAACACCGGGGAGCTGTTTTTT. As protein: CASRVRSNTGELFF.

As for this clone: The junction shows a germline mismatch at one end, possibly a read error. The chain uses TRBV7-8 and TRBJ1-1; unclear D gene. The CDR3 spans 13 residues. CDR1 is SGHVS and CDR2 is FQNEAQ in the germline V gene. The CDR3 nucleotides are TGTGCCAGCAGCGTAGCCGGGGTCACTGAAGCTTTCTTT. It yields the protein CASSVAGVTEAFF.

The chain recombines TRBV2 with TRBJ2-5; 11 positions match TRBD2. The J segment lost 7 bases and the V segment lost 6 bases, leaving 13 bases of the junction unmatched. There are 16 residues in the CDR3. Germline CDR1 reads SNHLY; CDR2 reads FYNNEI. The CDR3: CASRALTSGEKSTQYF. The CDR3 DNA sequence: TGTGCCAGCAGGGCCCTGACTAGCGGGGAGAAGTCGACCCAGTACTTC.

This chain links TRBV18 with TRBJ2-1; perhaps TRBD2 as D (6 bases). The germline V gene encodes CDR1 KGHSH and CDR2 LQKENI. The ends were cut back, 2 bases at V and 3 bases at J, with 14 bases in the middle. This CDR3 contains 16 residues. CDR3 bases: TGTGCCAGCTCACCAATGTCGGGAGCGTTCTACAATGAGCAGTTCTTC. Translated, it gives CASSPMSGAFYNEQFF.

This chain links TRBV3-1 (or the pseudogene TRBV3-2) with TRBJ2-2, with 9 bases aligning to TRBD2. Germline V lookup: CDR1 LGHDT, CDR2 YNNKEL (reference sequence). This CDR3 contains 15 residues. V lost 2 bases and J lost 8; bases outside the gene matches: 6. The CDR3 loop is CASSQLAGHWGELFF. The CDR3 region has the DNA TGTGCCAGCAGCCAACTAGCGGGGCACTGGGGGGAGCTGTTTTTT.

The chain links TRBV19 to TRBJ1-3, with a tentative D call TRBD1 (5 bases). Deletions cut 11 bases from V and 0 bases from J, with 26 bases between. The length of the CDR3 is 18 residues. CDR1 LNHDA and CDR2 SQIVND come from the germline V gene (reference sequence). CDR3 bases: TGTGCCTTACCAGGGTTTGGGGTTCGGGCTTCCTCTGGAAACACCATATATTTT. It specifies CALPGFGVRASSGNTIYF.

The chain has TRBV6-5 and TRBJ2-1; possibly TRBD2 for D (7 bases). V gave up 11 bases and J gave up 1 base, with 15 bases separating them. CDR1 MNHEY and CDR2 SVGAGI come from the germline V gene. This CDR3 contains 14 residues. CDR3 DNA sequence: TGTGCCGGGGGGGCTACAGGGTCCTACAATGAGCAGTTCTTC. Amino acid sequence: CAGGATGSYNEQFF.

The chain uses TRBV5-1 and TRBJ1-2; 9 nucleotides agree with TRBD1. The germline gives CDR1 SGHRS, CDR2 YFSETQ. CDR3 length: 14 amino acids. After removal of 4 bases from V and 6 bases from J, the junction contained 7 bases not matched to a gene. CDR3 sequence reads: CASSKDRGMDGYTF. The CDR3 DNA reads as TGCGCCAGCAGCAAGGACAGGGGCATGGATGGCTACACCTTC.

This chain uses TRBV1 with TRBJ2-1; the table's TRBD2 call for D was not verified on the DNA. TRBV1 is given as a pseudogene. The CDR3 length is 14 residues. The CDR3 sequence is CTSSQEGGGYEQFF. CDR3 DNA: TGCACCAGCAGCCAAGAAGGGGGGGGCTACGAGCAGTTCTTC.

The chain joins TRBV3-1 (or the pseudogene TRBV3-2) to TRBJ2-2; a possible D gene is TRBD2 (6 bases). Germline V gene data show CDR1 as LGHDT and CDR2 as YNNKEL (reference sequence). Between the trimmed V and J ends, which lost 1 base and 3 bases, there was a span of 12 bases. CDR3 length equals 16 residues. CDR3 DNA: TGTGCCAGCAGCCAAGGAAAAGCGGGCGACACCGGGGAGCTGTTTTTT. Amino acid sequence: CASSQGKAGDTGELFF.